This entry is about one TCR beta chain. Its antigen is unidentified. Using its own MiXCR run on the RT-PCR reads, TCRdb lists one record per CDR3 protein. The sample carries about 500,000 distinct CDR3 sequences, around 13% recorded once. The data originate from a study of response to subunit inactivated influenza vaccine. General study points: Few additional T cells are recruited per seasonal influenza vaccination, authors suggested.

Sample: PBMCs from blood, taken roughly 48 days after vaccination. This receptor was taken from a man aged 50-60 years who received an inactivated influenza vaccine.

CDR3 amino acids: CASSPRPRGKEDTQYF. In DNA form, the CDR3 reads TGTGCCAGCTCACCTCGCCCCAGGGGAAAGGAGGATACGCAGTATTTT. This rearrangement joins TRBV18 to TRBJ2-3; a possible D gene is TRBD1 (6 bases). Trimming removed 3 bases at V and 6 bases at J, with 19 bases between. The CDR3 consists of 16 residues. Germline values: CDR1 KGHSH, CDR2 LQKENI.